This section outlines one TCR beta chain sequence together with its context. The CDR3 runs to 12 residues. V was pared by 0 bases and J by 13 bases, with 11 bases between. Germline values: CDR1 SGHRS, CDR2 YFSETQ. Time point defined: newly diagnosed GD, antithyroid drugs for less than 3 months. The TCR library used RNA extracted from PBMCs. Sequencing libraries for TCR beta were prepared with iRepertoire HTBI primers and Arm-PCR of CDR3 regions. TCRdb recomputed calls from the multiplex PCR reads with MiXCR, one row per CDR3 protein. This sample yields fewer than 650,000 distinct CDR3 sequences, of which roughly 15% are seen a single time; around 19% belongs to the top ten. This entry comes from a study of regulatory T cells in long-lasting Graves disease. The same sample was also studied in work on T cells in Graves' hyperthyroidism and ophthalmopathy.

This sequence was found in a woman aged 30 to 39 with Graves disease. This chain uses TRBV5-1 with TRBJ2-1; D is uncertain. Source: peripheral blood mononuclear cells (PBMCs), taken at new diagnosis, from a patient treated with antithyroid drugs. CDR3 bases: TGCGCCAGCAGCTTGGATCCCCTGGGACAGTTCTTC. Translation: CASSLDPLGQFF.